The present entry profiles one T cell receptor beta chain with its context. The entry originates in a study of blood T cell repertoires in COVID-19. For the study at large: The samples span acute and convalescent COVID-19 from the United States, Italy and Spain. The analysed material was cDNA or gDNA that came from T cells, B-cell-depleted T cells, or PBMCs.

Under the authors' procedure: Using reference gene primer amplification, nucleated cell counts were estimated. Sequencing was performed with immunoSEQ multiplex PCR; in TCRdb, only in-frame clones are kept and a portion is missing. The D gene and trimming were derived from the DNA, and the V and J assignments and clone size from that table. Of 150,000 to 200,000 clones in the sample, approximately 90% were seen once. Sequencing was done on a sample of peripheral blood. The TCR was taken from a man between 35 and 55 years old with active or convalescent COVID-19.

CDR3 coding DNA: TGTGCCAGCAGCAAAGCGCTTTCAGGACTCCGACCCTTCCTAGCCAAAAACATTCAGTACTTC. It encodes CASSKALSGLRPFLAKNIQYF. V usage is TRBV21-1 and J usage is TRBJ2-4; the table's D call, TRBD2, has no DNA check behind it. TRBV21-1 is termed a pseudogene. The CDR3 has 21 amino acids.